The rows below give T cell receptor beta chains drawn from one sample of a study of shared clonotypes between healthy human individuals. Data came from immunoSEQ multiplex PCR; TCRdb stores just in-frame clones and leaves some out. The sample holds more than 2 million clones, around 96% seen once. The sample consisted of naive CD8+ T cells sorted from blood. The source is a man aged 18-30 years in good health. The CDR3 runs from the conserved cysteine through the conserved F or W. A D gene is named only where the DNA matches it firmly. Size values are once, few and many counts, or a class for expanded clones, and some rows have none.

v_gene: TRBV2
d_gene: NA
j_gene: TRBJ2-2
abundance: NA
CDR3aa: CASRANPGELFF
CDR3nt: TGTGCCAGCAGGGCTAACCCCGGGGAGCTGTTTTTT

v_gene: TRBV2
d_gene: NA
j_gene: TRBJ2-3
abundance: NA
CDR3aa: CASSEWAGAADTQYF
CDR3nt: TGTGCCAGCAGTGAATGGGCAGGGGCGGCAGATACGCAGTATTTT

v_gene: TRBV4-1
d_gene: NA
j_gene: TRBJ1-2
abundance: NA
CDR3aa: CASSQDNAVVAYGYTF
CDR3nt: TGCGCCAGCAGCCAAGATAACGCGGTGGTGGCCTATGGCTACACCTTC

v_gene: TRBV6-5
d_gene: TRBD1
j_gene: TRBJ2-7
abundance: NA
CDR3aa: CASSTRDRGAYEQYF
CDR3nt: TGTGCCAGCAGTACCCGGGACAGGGGGGCCTACGAGCAGTACTTC

v_gene: TRBV13
d_gene: TRBD2
j_gene: TRBJ2-7
abundance: NA
CDR3aa: CASSSGTSGPEQYF
CDR3nt: TGTGCCAGCAGCTCCGGGACTAGTGGCCCCGAGCAGTACTTC

v_gene: TRBV7-2
d_gene: NA
j_gene: TRBJ2-7
abundance: NA
CDR3aa: CASSSTRGAVTYEQYF
CDR3nt: TGTGCCAGCAGCTCGACCCGGGGGGCAGTTACCTACGAGCAGTACTTC

v_gene: TRBV7-9
d_gene: NA
j_gene: TRBJ2-7
abundance: NA
CDR3aa: CASSLGLGEQYF
CDR3nt: TGTGCCAGCAGCTTGGGACTCGGCGAGCAGTACTTC

v_gene: TRBV27
d_gene: TRBD2
j_gene: TRBJ2-5
abundance: NA
CDR3aa: CASSPNGREETQYF
CDR3nt: TGTGCCAGCAGTCCAAACGGGAGGGAAGAGACCCAGTACTTC

v_gene: TRBV13
d_gene: TRBD1
j_gene: TRBJ1-2
abundance: NA
CDR3aa: CASSLTGDVDYGYTF
CDR3nt: TGTGCCAGCAGCCTAACAGGGGATGTCGACTATGGCTACACCTTC

v_gene: TRBV27
d_gene: NA
j_gene: TRBJ2-7
abundance: NA
CDR3aa: CASSSTAVFYEQYF
CDR3nt: TGTGCCAGCAGTAGCACAGCGGTGTTCTACGAGCAGTACTTC

v_gene: TRBV15
d_gene: NA
j_gene: TRBJ2-4
abundance: NA
CDR3aa: CATSSYGVRGAKNIQYF
CDR3nt: TGTGCCACCAGCAGTTACGGGGTAAGGGGAGCCAAAAACATTCAGTACTTC

v_gene: TRBV4-2
d_gene: NA
j_gene: TRBJ2-7
abundance: NA
CDR3aa: CASSQELALYEQYF
CDR3nt: TGTGCCAGCAGCCAAGAACTAGCCCTCTACGAGCAGTACTTC

v_gene: TRBV10-3
d_gene: TRBD1
j_gene: TRBJ1-4
abundance: NA
CDR3aa: CAISLPQGESEKLFF
CDR3nt: TGTGCCATCAGTCTGCCACAGGGGGAATCGGAAAAACTGTTTTTT

v_gene: TRBV2
d_gene: TRBD2
j_gene: TRBJ2-1
abundance: NA
CDR3aa: CASIGRHPGGGEQFF
CDR3nt: TGTGCCAGCATTGGACGGCATCCGGGAGGGGGTGAGCAGTTCTTC

v_gene: TRBV27
d_gene: NA
j_gene: TRBJ2-1
abundance: once
CDR3aa: CASSLLGVGQFSNEQFF
CDR3nt: TGTGCCAGCAGTTTATTAGGCGTAGGACAATTTAGCAATGAGCAGTTCTTC

v_gene: TRBV11-2
d_gene: NA
j_gene: TRBJ2-5
abundance: NA
CDR3aa: CASSPSRTETQYF
CDR3nt: TGTGCCAGCAGCCCCTCAAGGACAGAGACCCAGTACTTC

v_gene: TRBV2
d_gene: NA
j_gene: TRBJ2-3
abundance: NA
CDR3aa: CASTPSGFLSTDTQYF
CDR3nt: TGTGCCAGCACCCCTTCGGGGTTTCTAAGCACAGATACGCAGTATTTT

v_gene: TRBV7-9
d_gene: NA
j_gene: TRBJ2-5
abundance: once
CDR3aa: CASSLLAGALGETQYF
CDR3nt: TGTGCCAGCAGCTTACTCGCAGGGGCATTGGGGGAGACCCAGTACTTC

v_gene: TRBV13
d_gene: TRBD1
j_gene: TRBJ1-2
abundance: NA
CDR3aa: CASSSGQGALYGYTF
CDR3nt: TGTGCCAGCAGCTCCGGACAGGGGGCGCTCTATGGCTACACCTTC